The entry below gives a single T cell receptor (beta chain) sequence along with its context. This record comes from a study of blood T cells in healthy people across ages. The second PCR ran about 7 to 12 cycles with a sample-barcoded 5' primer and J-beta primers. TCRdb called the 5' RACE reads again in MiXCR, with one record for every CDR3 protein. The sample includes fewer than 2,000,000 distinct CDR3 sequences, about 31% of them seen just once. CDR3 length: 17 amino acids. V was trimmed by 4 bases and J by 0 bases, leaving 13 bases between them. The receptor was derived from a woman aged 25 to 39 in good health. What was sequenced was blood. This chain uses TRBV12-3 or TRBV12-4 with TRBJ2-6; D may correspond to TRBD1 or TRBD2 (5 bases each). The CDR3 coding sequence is TGTGCCAGCAGTTCTCGGGACGGCCGCTCTGGGGCCAACGTCCTGACTTTC. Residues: CASSSRDGRSGANVLTF.